The text below deals with one TCR beta chain. The sample comes from a study of shared clonotypes between healthy human individuals. Only CD45RO-negative cells positively selected for CCR7 counted as naive CD8 cells, so terminally differentiated effector memory CD45RA+ cells were excluded. Germline values: CDR1 SGHNT, CDR2 YYREEE (reference sequence). Trimming pared 4 bases from V and 0 bases from J, leaving 17 bases between. The CDR3 has 16 amino acids. Clones were read by immunoSEQ multiplex PCR, and TCRdb kept only the in-frame ones, dropping some. Here the sample spans about 2.1 million clones, roughly 93% being singletons.

This clonotype originated in a man younger than 35 in good health. Some clones in this sample may be carry-over from other donors' samples. The chain combines TRBV5-4 with TRBJ2-7; TRBD1 is a possible D gene (6 bases). Sequences were obtained from naive CD8+ T cells from PBMCs. Written as DNA, the CDR3 is TGTGCCAGCAGCCCAGAGGACAGCCTGAGCTCCTACGAGCAGTACTTC. It yields the protein CASSPEDSLSSYEQYF.